This paragraph covers one T cell receptor (beta chain) sequence. Its binding antigen is unknown. Compared with germline, one end of the junction differs, possibly owing to a read error. Sequences SGHNT (CDR1) and YYREEE (CDR2) are obtained from the germline V gene (reference sequence). The CDR3 starts with the cysteine, ends with the phenylalanine, and has 14 residues. The CDR3 DNA has 42 bases and is translated from base 1. Sequencing of TCRB CDR3 was done on genomic DNA with the immunoSEQ assay. The source study handled its data this way. Only productive TCRB rearrangements were included in the analyses. Defining a clone by its unique TCRB CDR3 sequence, the study calculated clonality as a productive clonality index derived from Shannon entropy. To calculate repertoire overlap between two samples, the template counts of each clone were considered relative to each sample's total templates. Flow cytometry-measured V-gene usage correlated with V-gene usage from TCRB sequencing, with a Spearman r of around 0.6. Here the immuneACCESS table is served through TCRdb, limited to in-frame sequences with V and J called. Missing clones are a known gap in these copies; in checked studies unresolved V genes cover under half, and the rest lacks a known reason. From that table come the V and J calls and clone size; the DNA was used to work out D and trimming. Present in this sample are over 10,000 clones, just under 75% of which were seen just once. More than 9% of the sample rests with the top ten.

The entry originates in a study of somatic mutations in cytotoxic T cells in rheumatoid arthritis (dated by TCRdb to about 2017). In terms of the full investigation: Sorted V beta1+ cells also underwent TCRB sequencing, and some V beta antibody-stained T-cell populations were flow-sorted at nearly 100% purity on a FACSAria II or Sony SH800. The study asked whether expanded CD8+ T-cell clones in newly diagnosed, untreated rheumatoid arthritis carry somatic mutations, and used TCRB deep sequencing to characterize clonality. A total of more than 55 rheumatoid arthritis patients and 20 or so healthy controls underwent TCRB deep sequencing. Patients and controls did not essentially differ in median age, which was nearly identical between the groups. Study-wide conclusions, independent of this receptor: Viral specificity could not be ruled out by absence from virus-specific databases, and the antigen targets of the expanded CD8+ clones remained unknown. In patients, CD8+ clonality rose with age (Spearman r of about 0.53), which was not the case in healthy controls. In about an eighth of the roughly 60 patients, more than 20% of CD8+ cells belonged to the largest CD8+ clone, while several identical CD8+ TCRB sequences were shared between blood and synovial fluid. CD8+ T-cell clonality in rheumatoid arthritis patients was not significantly different from that in age-matched healthy controls. No adjustment for multiple comparisons was made for the slight TRBV07 underrepresentation in patients.

The 15 to 20 healthy controls were blood donors whose buffy coats were used; they had a median age of about 59 years (range about 21-80), and roughly 50% were female. On an AutoMACS, CD4+ and CD8+ cells were isolated via positive magnetic bead selection, and their purity was verified by flow cytometry. Isolation of peripheral blood mononuclear cells was done through Ficoll-Paque PLUS density gradient separation. Nucleospin Tissue or Tissue XS kits were used to extract DNA from CD4-enriched, CD8-enriched or PBMC samples, and a Qubit 2.0 fluorometer was used for quantification. Recombination joined TRBV5-4 with TRBJ2-3, with TRBD2 identical over 10 junction bases. The specimen sequenced was CD8+ T cells sorted from blood. The source of this sequence is a middle-aged woman in good health. CDR3 reads: CANSSLAGADTQYF. The DNA sequence follows: TGTGCCAACAGCTCCCTAGCGGGAGCAGATACGCAGTATTTT.